A single sample gave rise to the 4 T cell receptor beta chains below, sequenced in a study of cytomegalovirus exposure and HLA in healthy donors. 13 Jbeta primers and 60 Vbeta primers were used for the PCR. Sequencing used immunoSEQ multiplex PCR; TCRdb keeps in-frame clones, though not all of them. The sample yields 190,000 or so clones, less than 90% seen once. Sequencing was done on a sample of PBMCs. The receptor set was obtained from a middle-aged man in good health and CMV-seronegative.

The genes are TRBV11-2 and TRBJ2-1; 13 bases are a match to TRBD2. V lost 1 base, J lost 2 bases, and 8 bases stayed unmatched. Germline values: CDR1 SGHAT, CDR2 FQNNGV. The CDR3 extends over 19 amino acids. The CDR3 DNA reads as TGTGCCAGCAGCTTAGTCTTAACTAGCGGGAGGGGGACCTACAATGAGCAGTTCTTC. Its protein is CASSLVLTSGRGTYNEQFF.

The chain has TRBV2 and TRBJ1-5, with TRBD1 identical over 8 bases. The germline V gene encodes CDR1 SNHLY and CDR2 FYNNEI. V was pared by 6 bases and J by 2 bases, with 6 bases of the junction left unmatched. This CDR3 region has 15 residues. CDR3: CASREGTGGNQPQHF. CDR3 bases: TGTGCCAGCAGGGAGGGGACAGGTGGCAATCAGCCCCAGCATTTT.

Remarks on this clone: One junction end does not reproduce the germline sequence, and a read error may be involved. V usage is TRBV7-9 and J usage is TRBJ2-7, with D perhaps matching TRBD2 (6 bases). Germline loops: CDR1 SEHNR, CDR2 FQNEAQ (reference sequence). The CDR3 has 14 amino acids. The CDR3 reads CSSSLGTPGEEQYF. CDR3 DNA sequence: TGTTCCAGCAGCTTGGGGACCCCGGGGGAAGAGCAGTACTTC.

The CDR3 DNA reads TGTGCCTGGAGGGTGGGACAGCCAACTAATGAAAAACTGTTTTTT. This encodes CAWRVGQPTNEKLFF. J is TRBJ1-4 and V is TRBV30; 7 bases line up with TRBD1. Germline V gene data show CDR1 as GTSNPN and CDR2 as SVGIG (reference sequence). The CDR3 runs to 15 residues. Losses at the gene ends were 3 bases for V and 0 bases for J; bases not matched to a gene: 4.